The 5 T cell receptor beta chains below come from one sample, sequenced in a study of T cells in Graves' hyperthyroidism and ophthalmopathy (dated by TCRdb to the late 2010s). The library was produced with multiplex PCR. The listed sequencing device is Illumina HiSeq 2000. The TCR beta CDR3 regions were amplified from the RNA transcripts. For the first round of RT-PCR on the TCR CDR3, the HTBI primer set was used together with the Qiagen OneStep RT-PCR kit. The public reads were quality trimmed at Q25 with fastp and then assembled into clones with MiXCR by TCRdb, keeping productive beta chains. Every CDR3 protein is listed once, alongside the most common genes and DNA of its rows. The sample has about 210,000 distinct CDR3 sequences on record, about a sixth of them singletons. The ten largest clones add up to roughly 50% of the sample. The sequencing input was blood. The receptors originated from a middle-aged man with Graves' hyperthyroidism.

The table lists this clonotype with many counts. This rearrangement joins TRBV28 to TRBJ1-1; unclear D gene. V was pared by 6 bases and J by 1 base, with 9 bases between. The CDR3 consists of 13 residues. Germline-derived CDR1 and CDR2 are MDHEN and SYDVKM. CDR3 nucleotide sequence: TGTGCCAGCAGCCCCTTGAGGAACACTGAAGCTTTCTTT. It yields the protein CASSPLRNTEAFF.

There are many counts of this clonotype. The gene calls are TRBV29-1 and TRBJ2-1, with 8 nucleotides matching TRBD2. Germline CDR1 SQVTM, CDR2 ANQGSEA. The CDR3 runs to 16 residues. J was trimmed by 10 bases and V by 5 bases; bases with no gene match: 19. The CDR3 here is CSVKGVSGRSGGEQFF. The CDR3 nucleotides read TGCAGCGTTAAAGGAGTCAGCGGGAGATCCGGAGGGGAGCAGTTCTTC.

As regards this clonotype: This clone may be a read error of a much larger clone one base away. This chain links TRBV28 with TRBJ1-2; D not certain. Germline loops: CDR1 MDHEN, CDR2 SYDVKM. Trimming stripped 6 bases from V and 1 base from J, with 9 bases between. This CDR3 contains 13 residues. Written as DNA, the CDR3 is TGTGCCAGCAGCCCCTTGGTTAACTATGGCTACACCTTC. Translation: CASSPLVNYGYTF.

This clonotype was observed a few times. The chain carries TRBV4-1 and TRBJ2-2, with 8 nucleotides matching TRBD2. V was pared by 4 bases and J by 6 bases, with 7 bases of the junction left unmatched. The germline V gene encodes CDR1 MGHRA and CDR2 YSYEKL. CDR3 length equals 15 residues. CDR3 region: CASSPVAGSSGELFF. The CDR3 DNA reads TGCGCCAGCAGCCCGGTAGCGGGATCGTCCGGGGAGCTGTTTTTT.

This clonotype has only a few counts. V is TRBV24-1 and J is TRBJ1-2; a possible D gene is TRBD1 (5 bases). V was cut by 7 bases and J by 1 base, with 6 bases left in between. There are 12 residues in the CDR3. Per the germline V gene, CDR1 is KGHDR and CDR2 is SFDVKD. The CDR3 here is CATRDSNYGYTF. The CDR3 DNA follows: TGTGCCACCAGAGACAGTAACTATGGCTACACCTTC.